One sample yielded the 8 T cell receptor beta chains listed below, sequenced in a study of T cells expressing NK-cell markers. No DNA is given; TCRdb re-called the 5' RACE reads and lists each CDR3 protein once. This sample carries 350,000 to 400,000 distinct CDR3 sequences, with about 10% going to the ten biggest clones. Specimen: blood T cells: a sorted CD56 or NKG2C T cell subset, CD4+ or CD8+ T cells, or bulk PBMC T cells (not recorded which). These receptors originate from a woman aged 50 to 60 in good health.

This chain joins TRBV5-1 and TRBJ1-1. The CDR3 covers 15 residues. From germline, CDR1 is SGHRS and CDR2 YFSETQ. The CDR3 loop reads CASSAGMVRNTEAFF.

CDR3 sequence: CASSLSGVSGNTIYF. The V gene is TRBV5-1, the J gene TRBJ1-3; TCRdb selects TRBD1, and the lack of DNA leaves this call unchecked. From germline, CDR1 is SGHRS and CDR2 YFSETQ. This CDR3 spans 15 amino acids.

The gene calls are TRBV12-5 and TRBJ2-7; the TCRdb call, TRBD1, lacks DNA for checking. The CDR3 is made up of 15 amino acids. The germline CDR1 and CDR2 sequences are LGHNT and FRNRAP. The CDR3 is CASGLIPPWDYEQYF.

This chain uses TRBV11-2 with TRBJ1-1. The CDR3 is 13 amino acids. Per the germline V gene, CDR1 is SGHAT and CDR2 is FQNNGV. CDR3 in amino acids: CASSPIPNAEAFF.

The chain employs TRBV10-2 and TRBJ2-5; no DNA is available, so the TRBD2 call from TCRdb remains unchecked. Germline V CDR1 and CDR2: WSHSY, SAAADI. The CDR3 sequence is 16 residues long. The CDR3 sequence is CASRDTSRAGQETQYF.

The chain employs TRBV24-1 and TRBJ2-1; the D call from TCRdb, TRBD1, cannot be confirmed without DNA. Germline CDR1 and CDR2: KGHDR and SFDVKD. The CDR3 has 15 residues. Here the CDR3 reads CATSVTGAGWNEQFF.

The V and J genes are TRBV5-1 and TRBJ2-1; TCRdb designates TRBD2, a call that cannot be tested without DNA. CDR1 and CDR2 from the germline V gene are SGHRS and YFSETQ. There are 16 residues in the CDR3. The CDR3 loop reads CASSRRGLATGDEQFF.

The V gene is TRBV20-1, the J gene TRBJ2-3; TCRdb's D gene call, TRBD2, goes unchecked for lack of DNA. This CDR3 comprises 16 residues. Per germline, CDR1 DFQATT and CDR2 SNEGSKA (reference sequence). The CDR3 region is CSARRLARGHTDTQYF.